This T cell receptor (beta chain) was sequenced for a study of cytomegalovirus exposure and HLA in healthy donors. On the study more broadly: An earlier analysis identified 117 million unique TCR beta sequences in about 200 million T cells.

The table lists this clone with a few counts. Its antigen is not identified. CDR3 length: 11 residues. V lost 2 bases, J lost 2 bases, and 3 bases lay in between. Germline V gene data show CDR1 as GTSNPN and CDR2 as SVGIG (reference sequence). The PCR used 60 Vbeta and 13 Jbeta primers. Clones were read by immunoSEQ multiplex PCR, and TCRdb kept only the in-frame ones, dropping some. This table has more than 95,000 clones, about 15% appearing once. Study results and caveats: When presence/absence was analysed, sequencing depth was taken to be roughly uniform across donors. Owing to their indistinguishability, certain V segments, notably TRBV6-2 and TRBV6-3, were excluded.

The rearrangement joins TRBV30 to TRBJ1-2; D is undetermined. This receptor was obtained from a female donor in good health and CMV-seropositive. Source material: PBMCs. In nucleotides, the CDR3 is TGTGCCTGGAGTAGCAACTATGGCTACACCTTC. Its protein product is CAWSSNYGYTF. The variable domain in full, completed from reference TRBV30 and TRBJ1-2, reads SQTIHQWPATLVQPVGSPLSLECTVEGTSNPNLYWYRQAAGRGLQLLFYSVGIGQISSEVPQNLSASRPQDRQFILSSKKLLLSDSGFYLCAWSSNYGYTFGSGTRLTVV.